These T cell receptor beta chains were read from a single sample in a study of blood T cell repertoires in COVID-19. Here immunoSEQ multiplex PCR was the method, and the copy in TCRdb shows in-frame clones only, minus some. Altogether roughly 21,000 clones are present, 70% to 90% being singletons, with the ten largest covering roughly 19%. Source material: peripheral blood. All receptors come from a human donor with acute or convalescent COVID-19. The donor label of this sample is uncertain. Each CDR3 is given with its conserved first and last residue. A D gene is named only where the DNA matches it firmly. For some rows the clone size is stated as once, few or many, or as a class when expanded; others skip it.

TRBJ1-2 | once | 15 | TRBD1 | TRBV15 | TGTGCCACCAGCAGAGATGGGACAGGGACAGACGGCTACACCTTC | CATSRDGTGTDGYTF
TRBJ1-4 | . | 16 | . | TRBV10-1 | TGCGCCAGCAGTGAAAAGGGTCATGGGGGCGCCGCCCCACTGTTTTTT | CASSEKGHGGAAPLFF
TRBJ2-1 | . | 16 | . | TRBV5-1 | TGCGCCAGCAGCTTGGACGGGTCAGATGGATACAATGAGCAGTTCTTC | CASSLDGSDGYNEQFF
TRBJ2-1 | . | 15 | TRBD1 | TRBV5-1 | TGCGCCGGCTCGACAGGGCCAAGCTCCTACAATGAGCAGTTCTTC | CAGSTGPSSYNEQFF
TRBJ2-4 | few | 15 | TRBD2 | TRBV19 | TGTGCCACCCATCCCGGGGGGTTAGCCAAAAACATTCAGTACTTC | CATHPGGLAKNIQYF
TRBJ2-7 | few | 15 | . | TRBV5-1 | TGCGCCAGCAGCTTGGATAGCGGCCCACCCTACGAGCAGTACTTC | CASSLDSGPPYEQYF
TRBJ2-4 | . | 16 | . | TRBV28 | TGTGCCAGCAGTTGGGGCCTCCCCGGGGCCAAAAACATTCAGTACTTC | CASSWGLPGAKNIQYF
TRBJ2-7 | once | 17 | TRBD2 | TRBV4-2 | TGTGCCAGCAGCCAAGGGCCTGGCGGGAGGACCCCCTACGAGCAGTACTTC | CASSQGPGGRTPYEQYF
TRBJ2-1 | . | 13 | TRBD2 | TRBV2 | TGTGCCAGCAGTGAAGGGACTAGTGGTGAGCAGTTCTTC | CASSEGTSGEQFF
TRBJ2-5 | . | 15 | . | TRBV10-3 | TGTGCCATCAGTGAGTCGACAGACACCCAAGAGACCCAGTACTTC | CAISESTDTQETQYF
TRBJ2-6 | . | 15 | . | TRBV7-3 | TGTGCCAGCAGCTCACAATTCTCTGGGGCCAACGTCCTGACTTTC | CASSSQFSGANVLTF
TRBJ2-5 | . | 15 | TRBD2 | TRBV9 | TGTGCCAGCAGCGTAGTCGGGGGGGCTTGGGAGACCCAGTACTTC | CASSVVGGAWETQYF
TRBJ1-6 | . | 13 | TRBD1 | TRBV6-5 | TGTGCCAGCACCTATGACAGGGTTTCACCCCTCCACTTT | CASTYDRVSPLHF
TRBJ2-3 | . | 14 | TRBD2 | TRBV5-4 | TGTGCCAGCAGCTTGGTAGCGGGAGTGGATACGCAGTATTTT | CASSLVAGVDTQYF
TRBJ1-1 | . | 13 | . | TRBV19 | TGTGCCAGTAGTATAGGGCAGAACACTGAAGCTTTCTTT | CASSIGQNTEAFF
TRBJ1-5 | . | 14 | . | TRBV6-5 | TGTGCCAGCAGGCAAGGACAGCAGTATCAGCCCCAGCATTTT | CASRQGQQYQPQHF
TRBJ2-3 | . | 15 | TRBD2 | TRBV7-3 | TGTGCCAGCAGTTTAGCGGGGGGAAGCACAGATACGCAGTATTTT | CASSLAGGSTDTQYF
TRBJ1-5 | . | 13 | . | TRBV3-1/TRBV3-2 | TGTGCCAGCAGCCAAGACTACGTTCAGCCCCAGCATTTT | CASSQDYVQPQHF
TRBJ1-4 | . | 13 | . | TRBV29-1 | TGCAGCGTTGAACGGGGGGCTAATGAAAAACTGTTTTTT | CSVERGANEKLFF
TRBJ2-3 | . | 12 | . | TRBV7-2 | TGTGCCAGCAGCTTAGCGAGAGATACGCAGTATTTT | CASSLARDTQYF
TRBJ2-1 | . | 15 | TRBD2 | TRBV5-4 | TGTGCCAGCAGCTTGCCGGGAGGGCCTGGAAATGAGCAGTTCTTC | CASSLPGGPGNEQFF
TRBJ2-3 | once | 16 | . | TRBV11-2 | TGTGCCAGCAGCTTGAGGGGGGGTCGTAACACAGATACGCAGTATTTT | CASSLRGGRNTDTQYF
TRBJ1-5 | . | 13 | . | TRBV12-2 | TGTGCAAGTCGCTTAGCGGCCGGGACAGGGGTGCATTTT | CASRLAAGTGVHF
TRBJ2-1 | once | 13 | TRBD2 | TRBV6-5 | TGTGCCAGCAGGTTAGGCGGGAGAAATGAGCAGTTCTTC | CASRLGGRNEQFF
TRBJ2-2 | . | 15 | . | TRBV15 | TGTGCCACCAGCAGAGATCGCGCGAACACCGGGGAGCTGTTTTTT | CATSRDRANTGELFF
TRBJ1-5 | . | 15 | TRBD1 | TRBV2 | TGTGCCAGCAGTGGGGACAGGTATAGCAATCAGCCCCAGCATTTT | CASSGDRYSNQPQHF
TRBJ2-7 | . | 13 | TRBD1 | TRBV7-2 | TGTGCCAGCAACACAGGGGGCGTCCACGAGCAGTACTTC | CASNTGGVHEQYF
TRBJ2-3 | . | 13 | . | TRBV5-6 | TGTGCCAGCTGGAGGGGGCTCACAGATACGCAGTATTTT | CASWRGLTDTQYF
TRBJ2-3 | . | 18 | TRBD2 | TRBV3-1/TRBV3-2 | TGTGCCAGCAGCCAAGATCTCACTAGCGGAACTAGCACAGATACGCAGTATTTT | CASSQDLTSGTSTDTQYF
TRBJ1-4 | . | 15 | . | TRBV7-9 | TGTGCCAGCAGCCCCCGGGGGGAGTGGGGTGAAAAACTGTTTTTT | CASSPRGEWGEKLFF
TRBJ2-1 | . | 16 | TRBD2 | TRBV5-5 | TGTGCCAGCAGCCCGGAGGGACTAGAATTCTACAATGAGCAGTTCTTC | CASSPEGLEFYNEQFF
TRBJ1-3 | . | 14 | . | TRBV3-1/TRBV3-2 | TGTGCCACCCGAGGTACGGTTTCTGGAAACACCATATATTTT | CATRGTVSGNTIYF
TRBJ1-1 | . | 13 | . | TRBV7-2 | TGTGCCAGCAGTTTAACAGAGAACACTGAAGCTTTCTTT | CASSLTENTEAFF
TRBJ2-7 | few | 13 | TRBD1 | TRBV2 | TGTGCCAGCAGTCAGACAGGGGGCAACGAGCAGTACTTC | CASSQTGGNEQYF
TRBJ1-3 | . | 13 | . | TRBV19 | TGTGCCAGTAGTATGACTGCCAGAAACACCATATATTTT | CASSMTARNTIYF
TRBJ1-1 | . | 15 | TRBD1 | TRBV7-8 | TGTGCCAGCAGCGAACTGACAGGGGGCGGGTCTGAAGCTTTCTTT | CASSELTGGGSEAFF
TRBJ2-5 | once | 16 | TRBD1 | TRBV6-5 | TGTGCCAGCAGTTCCCTTCCCGGGACAGGCGGAGAGACCCAGTACTTC | CASSSLPGTGGETQYF
TRBJ2-7 | . | 16 | . | TRBV10-1 | TGCGCCAGCAGTGAGCGGCAGGGATCCTTAACCTACGAGCAGTACTTC | CASSERQGSLTYEQYF
TRBJ2-5 | . | 15 | TRBD2 | TRBV2 | TGTGCCAGCACCCGGACTAGCGGGGAACAAGAGACCCAGTACTTC | CASTRTSGEQETQYF